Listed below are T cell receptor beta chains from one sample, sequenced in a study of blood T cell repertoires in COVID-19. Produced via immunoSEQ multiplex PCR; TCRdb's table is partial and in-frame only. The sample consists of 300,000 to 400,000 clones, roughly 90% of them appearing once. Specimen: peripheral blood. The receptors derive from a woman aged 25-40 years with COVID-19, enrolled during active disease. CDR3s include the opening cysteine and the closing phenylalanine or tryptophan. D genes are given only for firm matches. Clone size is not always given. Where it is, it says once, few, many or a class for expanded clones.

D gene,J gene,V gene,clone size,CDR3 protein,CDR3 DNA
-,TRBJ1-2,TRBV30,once,CAWADRALAGYTF,TGTGCCTGGGCTGACAGAGCCCTCGCTGGCTACACCTTC
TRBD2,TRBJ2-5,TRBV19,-,CASSIGSSGSGETQYF,TGTGCCAGTAGTATAGGTAGTAGCGGGAGTGGGGAGACCCAGTACTTC
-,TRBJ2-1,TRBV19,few,CASSTRGNEQFF,TGTGCCAGTAGTACTCGGGGCAATGAGCAGTTCTTC
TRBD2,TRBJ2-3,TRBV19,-,CASSIMLAGIDTQYF,TGTGCCAGTAGTATAATGTTAGCGGGGATAGATACGCAGTATTTT
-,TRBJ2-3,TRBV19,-,CASSPIISTDTQYF,TGTGCCAGTAGCCCCATCATTAGCACAGATACGCAGTATTTT
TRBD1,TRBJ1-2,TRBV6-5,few,CASSPGQGNYGYTF,TGTGCCAGCAGCCCCGGACAGGGGAACTATGGCTACACCTTC
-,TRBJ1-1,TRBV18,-,CASSPSVAGRNTEAFF,TGTGCCAGCTCACCATCAGTAGCTGGTCGGAACACTGAAGCTTTCTTT
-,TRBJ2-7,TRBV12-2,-,CASRLARDSSYEQYF,TGTGCAAGTCGCTTAGCGCGGGACAGCTCCTACGAGCAGTACTTC
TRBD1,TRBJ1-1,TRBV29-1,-,CSVTWDSFTEAFF,TGCAGCGTGACGTGGGACAGTTTCACTGAAGCTTTCTTT
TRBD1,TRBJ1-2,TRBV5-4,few,CASTSDRGRIYGYTF,TGTGCCAGCACTTCTGACAGGGGTCGTATCTATGGCTACACCTTC
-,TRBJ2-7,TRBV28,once,CASRSTGSSYEQYF,TGTGCCAGCAGGTCTACAGGGTCTTCCTACGAGCAGTACTTC
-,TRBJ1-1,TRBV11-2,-,CASSFVRGDTEAFF,TGTGCCAGCAGCTTTGTCAGGGGTGACACTGAAGCTTTCTTT
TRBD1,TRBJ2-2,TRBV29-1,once,CSVEQQGAGELFF,TGCAGCGTTGAGCAGCAGGGGGCGGGGGAGCTGTTTTTT
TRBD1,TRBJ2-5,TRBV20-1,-,CSARGDPGTGVQETQYF,TGCAGTGCTCGTGGGGACCCCGGGACAGGGGTTCAAGAGACCCAGTACTTC
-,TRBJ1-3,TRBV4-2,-,CASSQEDGGRYSGNTIYF,TGTGCCAGCAGCCAAGAGGATGGAGGCCGCTACTCTGGAAACACCATATATTTT
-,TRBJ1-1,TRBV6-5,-,CASSYSYRVETEAFF,TGTGCCAGCAGTTACTCGTACAGGGTGGAGACTGAAGCTTTCTTT
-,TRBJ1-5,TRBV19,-,CASSIWVGGGGNQPQHF,TGTGCCAGTAGTATATGGGTAGGGGGTGGGGGCAATCAGCCCCAGCATTTT
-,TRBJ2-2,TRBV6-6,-,CASSPGQRTGELFF,TGTGCCAGCAGTCCCGGACAGCGCACCGGGGAGCTGTTTTTT
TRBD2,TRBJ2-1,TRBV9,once,CASSPAGGAFEQFF,TGTGCCAGCAGCCCGGCCGGGGGGGCCTTTGAGCAGTTCTTC
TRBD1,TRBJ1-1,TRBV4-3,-,CASSQGQGRNTEAFF,TGCGCCAGCAGCCAAGGACAGGGTAGGAACACTGAAGCTTTCTTT
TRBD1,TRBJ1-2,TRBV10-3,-,CAISEVRGTRYGYTF,TGTGCCATCAGTGAGGTCAGGGGGACCCGCTATGGCTACACCTTC
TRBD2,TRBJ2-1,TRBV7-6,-,CASSPQTSGSSYEQFF,TGTGCCAGCAGCCCCCAGACTAGCGGGAGTTCCTATGAGCAGTTCTTC
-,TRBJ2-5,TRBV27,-,CASSLSDPFPRGTQYF,TGTGCCAGCAGTTTATCGGACCCTTTCCCCCGGGGGACCCAGTACTTC
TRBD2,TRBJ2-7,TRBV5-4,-,CASSLLAGGLSEQYF,TGTGCCAGCAGCTTACTAGCGGGGGGCCTCTCCGAGCAGTACTTC
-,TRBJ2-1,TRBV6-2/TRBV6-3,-,CASSYGSGVTYNEQFF,TGTGCCAGCAGTTACGGGTCGGGAGTGACCTACAATGAGCAGTTCTTC
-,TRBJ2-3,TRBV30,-,CALSSLSTDTQYF,TGTGCCCTTAGCAGCCTAAGCACAGATACGCAGTATTTT
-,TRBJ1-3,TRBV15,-,CATSRGTGNTIYF,TGTGCCACCAGCAGGGGCACTGGAAACACCATATATTTT
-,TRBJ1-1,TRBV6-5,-,CASSRQEIQGTEAFF,TGTGCCAGCAGTCGGCAGGAGATCCAGGGCACTGAAGCTTTCTTT
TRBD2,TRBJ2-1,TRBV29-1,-,CSVDGTSGRKTSYNEQFF,TGCAGCGTTGACGGGACTAGCGGGAGGAAGACCTCCTACAATGAGCAGTTCTTC
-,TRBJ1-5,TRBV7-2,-,CASSLSGNQPQHF,TGTGCCAGCAGCTTATCAGGGAATCAGCCCCAGCATTTT
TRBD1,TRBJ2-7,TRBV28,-,CASSLLPGQTYEQYF,TGTGCCAGCAGTCTCCTCCCGGGACAGACCTACGAGCAGTACTTC
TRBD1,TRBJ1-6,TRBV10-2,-,CASSADRATYNSPLHF,TGCGCCAGCAGCGCGGACAGGGCGACCTATAATTCACCCCTCCACTTT
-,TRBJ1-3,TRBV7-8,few,CASSLVQAGNTIYF,TGTGCCAGCAGCTTAGTCCAGGCTGGAAACACCATATATTTT
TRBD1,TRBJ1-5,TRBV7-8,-,CASSSDRDGQPQHF,TGTGCCAGCAGCTCTGACAGGGACGGTCAGCCCCAGCATTTT
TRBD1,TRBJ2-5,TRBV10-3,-,CAITSDRGGSETQYF,TGTGCCATCACTTCCGACAGGGGTGGATCCGAGACCCAGTACTTC
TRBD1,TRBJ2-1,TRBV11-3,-,CASSLAGQAFNEQFF,TGTGCCAGCAGCTTAGCAGGACAGGCTTTCAATGAGCAGTTCTTC
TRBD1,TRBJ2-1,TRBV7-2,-,CASSLALGHTGVQFF,TGTGCCAGCAGCTTAGCCCTGGGACACACAGGGGTCCAGTTCTTC